This entry lists 16 T cell receptor beta chains sequenced from one sample in a study of T cells in Graves' hyperthyroidism and ophthalmopathy. The TCR beta CDR3 regions underwent amplification using RNA transcripts as the source. First-round RT-PCR targeting the TCR CDR3 was performed with the HTBI primer set. TCRdb passed the multiplex PCR reads through MiXCR, listing each CDR3 protein once. The profile shows 500,000 to 650,000 distinct CDR3 sequences, just under 20% of them singletons. The sequenced material came from blood. These receptors were obtained from a man in his forties or fifties with Graves' ophthalmopathy.

The chain combines TRBV5-1 with TRBJ2-2; 16 bases are shared with TRBD2. Germline V gene sequence: CDR1 SGHRS, CDR2 YFSETQ. The CDR3 length is 18 residues. V was pared by 4 bases and J by 3 bases, with 6 bases of the junction left unmatched. CDR3 coding DNA: TGCGCCAGCAGCACGGGACTAGCGGGGGGGCCGGACACCGGGGAGCTGTTTTTT. Encoded protein: CASSTGLAGGPDTGELFF.

This clonotype was detected ten times or more. The gene calls are TRBV3-1 and TRBJ2-4; TRBD1 might be the D (6 bases). Trimming took 1 base from V and 7 from J, leaving 11 bases between them. Germline loops: CDR1 LGHDT, CDR2 YNNKEL (reference sequence). The CDR3 spans 14 residues. CDR3 sequence (DNA): TGTGCCAGCAGCCAAGTGGGGGCAAAGAACATTCAGTACTTC. Its protein is CASSQVGAKNIQYF.

The genes are TRBV6-1 and TRBJ1-6; D perhaps matches TRBD1 (5 bases). CDR1 and CDR2 (germline): MNHNS, SASEGT. This CDR3 has 16 amino acids. V lost 0 bases, J lost 9 bases, and 15 bases lay in between. Written as DNA, the CDR3 is TGTGCCAGCAGTGAAGCGGGACTAGTCCCTTCTTCACCCCTCCACTTT. Its protein product is CASSEAGLVPSSPLHF.

This clonotype was seen only a few times. The chain has TRBV27 and TRBJ2-6; weak D call: TRBD2 (5 bases). From germline, CDR1 is MNHEY and CDR2 SMNVEV (reference sequence). Trimming pared 6 bases from V and 3 bases from J, leaving 6 bases between. The CDR3 spans 13 residues. In DNA form, the CDR3 reads TGTGCCAGCAGACTAGATGGGGCCAACGTCCTGACTTTC. It specifies CASRLDGANVLTF. Filled out from reference TRBV27 and TRBJ2-6, the complete variable domain reads EAQVTQNPRYLITVTGKKLTVTCSQNMNHEYMSWYRQDPGLGLRQIYYSMNVEVTDKGDVPEGYKVSRKEKRNFPLILESPSPNQTSLYFCASRLDGANVLTFGAGSRLTVL.

Only a few counts were recorded for this clonotype. V gene TRBV6-6 combines with J gene TRBJ2-7; 8 bases are a match to TRBD2. V shed 2 bases, J shed 6 bases, and the junction held 6 bases outside the gene matches. The CDR3 runs to 14 residues. Per germline, CDR1 MNHNY and CDR2 SVGAGI (reference sequence). The CDR3: CASSYQTGGGEQYF. CDR3 sequence (DNA): TGTGCCAGCAGTTACCAGACGGGGGGGGGCGAGCAGTACTTC.

Remarks on this clonotype: No conserved phenylalanine or tryptophan is present at the end of the CDR3, so a read error is the likely explanation. The chain joins TRBV5-1 to TRBJ1-5; D call uncertain. There are 15 residues in the CDR3. Germline V lookup: CDR1 SGHRS, CDR2 YFSETQ. With 0 bases removed from V and 3 bases from J, the gap between germline ends came to 10 bases. The CDR3 is CASSLAGTDNQPQHL. The CDR3 DNA sequence: TGCGCCAGCAGCTTGGCCGGAACCGACAATCAGCCCCAGCATCTT.

This clonotype was picked up many times. The J gene is TRBJ1-1, the V gene TRBV20-1; 7 nucleotides line up with TRBD1. Germline loops: CDR1 DFQATT, CDR2 SNEGSKA (reference sequence). The CDR3 totals 13 residues. The CDR3 nucleotides read TGCAGCAAAAGCCCTGGCAGGGGGACTGAAGCTTTCTTT. Residues: CSKSPGRGTEAFF.

In its sample, this clonotype was seen a few times. J is TRBJ1-2 and V is TRBV2, with a weak D call TRBD1 (5 bases). Germline V gives CDR1 SNHLY, CDR2 FYNNEI. CDR3 length: 13 amino acids. V was trimmed by 5 bases and J by 4 bases, leaving 11 bases between them. The CDR3 protein is CASSKQGGYGYTF. For the CDR3, the DNA is TGTGCCAGCAGTAAGCAGGGAGGCTATGGCTACACCTTC.

This clonotype has a handful of counts. The V and J genes are TRBV6-2 or TRBV6-3 and TRBJ1-5; no clear D gene. CDR3 length: 13 amino acids. V dropped 0 bases and J dropped 6 bases, with 6 bases sitting between them. Germline V gene data show CDR1 as MNHEY and CDR2 as SVGEGT. The CDR3 nucleotides are TGTGCCAGCAGTTACTCCGAGGGTCAGCCCCAGCATTTT. Protein sequence: CASSYSEGQPQHF.

Note on this clonotype: The junction and the germline gene differ at one end; a read error may be behind it. This rearrangement joins TRBV7-2 to TRBJ1-6; the D is unclear. CDR3 length equals 15 residues. Looked up from germline, CDR1 is SGHTA and CDR2 is FQGNSA. CDR3 bases: TGCGCCAGCAGCCAAGGGCGCTCCTATAATTCACCCCTCCACTTT. Its protein is CASSQGRSYNSPLHF.

A single count supports this clonotype. This chain connects TRBV7-3 to TRBJ2-6; D unclear. The CDR3 spans 15 residues. Germline V gene data show CDR1 as SGHTA and CDR2 as FQGTGA. V was shortened by 5 bases and J by 0 bases, with 8 bases between the two germline ends. The CDR3 nucleotides read TGTGCCAGCAGCGTCCGGGCCTCTGGGGCCAACGTCCTGACTTTC. Encoded protein: CASSVRASGANVLTF. Based on the CDR3 plus reference TRBV7-3 and TRBJ2-6, the full variable domain is GAGVSQTPSNKVTEKGKYVELRCDPISGHTALYWYRQSLGQGPEFLIYFQGTGAADDSGLPNDRFFAVRPEGSVSTLKIQRTERGDSAVYLCASSVRASGANVLTFGAGSRLTVL.

CDR3 DNA sequence: TGTGCCAGCAGTACATTTTTGCGGACCGGGGAGCTGTTTTTT. Translated: CASSTFLRTGELFF. V is TRBV27 and J is TRBJ2-2; D remains unclear. The CDR3 is 14 residues long. CDR1 MNHEY and CDR2 SMNVEV come from the germline V gene (reference sequence). V was shortened by 5 bases and J by 5 bases, with 12 bases between the two germline ends.

The rearrangement links TRBV20-1 to TRBJ2-2, with D maybe TRBD1 (6 bases). CDR1 and CDR2 from the germline V gene are DFQATT and SNEGSKA (reference sequence). This CDR3 is 15 amino acids long. The V end was cut by 3 bases, the J end by 6 bases, with 17 bases between. CDR3 in amino acids: CSASTTGIDSGELFF. The CDR3 DNA sequence: TGCAGTGCTAGCACAACAGGGATAGATTCCGGGGAGCTGTTTTTT.

This clonotype occurred many times. This chain joins TRBV7-9 and TRBJ2-1, with D possibly matching TRBD1 (6 bases). Looked up from germline, CDR1 is SEHNR and CDR2 is FQNEAQ (reference sequence). The germline V and J ends were trimmed by 5 bases and 0 bases, with 17 bases remaining between them. CDR3 length equals 17 residues. The CDR3 DNA follows: TGTGCCAGCAGCCACGCAGGGGTCCTGAGCTCCTACAATGAGCAGTTCTTC. Translated, it gives CASSHAGVLSSYNEQFF.

This clonotype showed up many times. This chain connects TRBV5-1 to TRBJ2-1; a weak D match, TRBD2 (5 bases). Germline lookup yields CDR1 SGHRS and CDR2 YFSETQ. The length of the CDR3 is 16 residues. The ends were cut back, 4 bases at V and 0 bases at J, with 14 bases in the middle. The DNA for the CDR3 is TGCGCCAGCAGCAGGGTTTCTGGGAGCTCCTACAATGAGCAGTTCTTC. Translating gives CASSRVSGSSYNEQFF.

In its sample, this clonotype was seen once. The chain has TRBV19 and TRBJ1-1; D may be TRBD1 (5 bases). CDR3 size: 18 residues. CDR1 is LNHDA, CDR2 SQIVND, per germline (reference sequence). V gave up 3 bases and J gave up 3 bases, with 23 bases separating them. CDR3 sequence reads: CASSIAVGSPGADTEAFF. The CDR3 DNA is TGTGCCAGTAGTATCGCCGTGGGCAGCCCTGGGGCGGACACTGAAGCTTTCTTT.